The table lists the clone carrying this T cell receptor beta chain with a count of one. The sample originates from a study of blood T cell repertoires in COVID-19. For the study at large: Acute and convalescent COVID-19 samples came from the United States, Italy and Spain.

Participants spanned ages about 18 to 89 years and resided in roughly 26 US areas. Participants classified as exposed had met a COVID-19 case within 2 weeks before study entry. This CDR3 comprises 13 residues. Trimming removed 3 bases from V and 4 bases from J, with 9 bases in between. CDR1 is SNHLY, CDR2 FYNNEI, per germline. Original processing notes: Amplifying reference gene primers gave estimates of nucleated cell counts. The data were produced by immunoSEQ multiplex PCR, yet TCRdb's version contains in-frame clones alone and is incomplete. The V and J calls and clone size were taken over from that table, and D and trimming were inferred from the DNA. Among around 200,000 clones listed, 80% to 90% were seen once.

Input material: PBMCs or T cells enriched from blood (not recorded which). The TCR originated in a woman under 40 who had been exposed to COVID-19. J is TRBJ1-2 and V is TRBV2; D not certain. The CDR3 DNA follows: TGTGCCAGCAGTGACTCGGGGTTCTATGGCTACACCTTC. Encoded protein: CASSDSGFYGYTF. The whole variable domain, remainder taken from reference TRBV2 and TRBJ1-2, is EPEVTQTPSHQVTQMGQEVILRCVPISNHLYFYWYRQILGQKVEFLVSFYNNEISEKSEIFDDQFSVERPDGSNFTLKIRSTKLEDSAMYFCASSDSGFYGYTFGSGTRLTVV.